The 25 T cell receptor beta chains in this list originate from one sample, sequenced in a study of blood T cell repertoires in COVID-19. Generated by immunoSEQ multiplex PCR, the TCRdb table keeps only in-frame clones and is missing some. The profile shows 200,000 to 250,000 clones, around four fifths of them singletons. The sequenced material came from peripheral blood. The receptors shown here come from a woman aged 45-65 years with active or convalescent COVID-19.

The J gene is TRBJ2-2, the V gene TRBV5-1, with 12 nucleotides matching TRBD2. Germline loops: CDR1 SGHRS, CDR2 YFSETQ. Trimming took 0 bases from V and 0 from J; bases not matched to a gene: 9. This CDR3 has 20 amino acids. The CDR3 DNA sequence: TGCGCCAGCAGCTTGGGGGTACTAGCGGGGGGCCGAGCGAACACCGGGGAGCTGTTTTTT. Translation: CASSLGVLAGGRANTGELFF.

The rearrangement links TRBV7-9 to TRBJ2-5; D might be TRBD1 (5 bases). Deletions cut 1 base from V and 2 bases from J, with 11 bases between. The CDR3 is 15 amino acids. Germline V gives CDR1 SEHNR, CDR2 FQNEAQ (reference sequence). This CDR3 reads CASSLVGRDQETQYF. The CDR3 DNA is TGTGCCAGCAGCTTAGTGGGCAGGGATCAAGAGACCCAGTACTTC.

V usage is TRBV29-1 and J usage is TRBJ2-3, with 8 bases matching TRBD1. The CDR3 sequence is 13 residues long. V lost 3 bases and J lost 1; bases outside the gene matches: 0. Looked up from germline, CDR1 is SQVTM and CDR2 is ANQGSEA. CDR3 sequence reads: CSVETGGTDTQYF. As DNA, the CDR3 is TGCAGCGTTGAGACAGGGGGCACAGATACGCAGTATTTT.

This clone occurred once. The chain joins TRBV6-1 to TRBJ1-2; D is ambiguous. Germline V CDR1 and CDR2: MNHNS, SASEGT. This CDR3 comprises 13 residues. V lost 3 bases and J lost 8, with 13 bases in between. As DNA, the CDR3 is TGTGCCAGCAGTGATGAGAATACTCACGGCTACACCTTC. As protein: CASSDENTHGYTF.

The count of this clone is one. The CDR3 loop reads CASSVRGLDNEQFF. In DNA form, the CDR3 reads TGTGCCAGCAGTGTCAGGGGGTTGGACAATGAGCAGTTCTTC. This sequence joins TRBV2 and TRBJ2-1; 7 bases are a match to TRBD1. The CDR3 has 14 amino acids. Losses at the gene ends were 4 bases for V and 5 bases for J; bases not matched to a gene: 5. The germline CDR1 and CDR2 sequences are SNHLY and FYNNEI.

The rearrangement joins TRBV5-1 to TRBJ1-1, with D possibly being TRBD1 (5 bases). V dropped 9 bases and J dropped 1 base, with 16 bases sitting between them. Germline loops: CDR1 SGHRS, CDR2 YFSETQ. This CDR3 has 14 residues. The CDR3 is CATSLGGANTEAFF. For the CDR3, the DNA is TGCGCCACTTCCCTGGGAGGGGCGAACACTGAAGCTTTCTTT. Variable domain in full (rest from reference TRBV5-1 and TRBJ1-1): KAGVTQTPRYLIKTRGQQVTLSCSPISGHRSVSWYQQTPGQGLQFLFEYFSETQRNKGNFPGRFSGRQFSNSRSEMNVSTLELGDSALYLCATSLGGANTEAFFGQGTRLTVV.

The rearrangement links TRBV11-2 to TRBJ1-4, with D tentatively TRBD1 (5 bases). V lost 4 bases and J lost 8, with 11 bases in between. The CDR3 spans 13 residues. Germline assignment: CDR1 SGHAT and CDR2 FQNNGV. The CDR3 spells CASSSKGFEKLFF. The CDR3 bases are TGTGCCAGCAGCTCGAAGGGGTTCGAAAAACTGTTTTTT.

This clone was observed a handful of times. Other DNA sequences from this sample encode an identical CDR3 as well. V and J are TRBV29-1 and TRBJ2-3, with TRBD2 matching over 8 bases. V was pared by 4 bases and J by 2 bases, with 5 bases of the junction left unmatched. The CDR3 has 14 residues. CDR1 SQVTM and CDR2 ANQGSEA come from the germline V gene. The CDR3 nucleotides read TGCAGCGTTGGATTAGCGGGACTCACAGATACGCAGTATTTT. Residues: CSVGLAGLTDTQYF.

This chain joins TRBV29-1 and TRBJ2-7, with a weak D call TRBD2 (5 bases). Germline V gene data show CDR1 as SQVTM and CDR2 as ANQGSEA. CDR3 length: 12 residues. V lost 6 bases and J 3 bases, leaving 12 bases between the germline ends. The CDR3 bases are TGCAGCGTAGCCCGGGATATCTACGAGCAGTACTTC. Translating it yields CSVARDIYEQYF.

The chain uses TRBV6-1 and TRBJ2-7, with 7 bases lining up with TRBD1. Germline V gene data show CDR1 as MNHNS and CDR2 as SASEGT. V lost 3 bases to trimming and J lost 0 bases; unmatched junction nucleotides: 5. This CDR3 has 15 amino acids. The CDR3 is CASSEGQLISYEQYF. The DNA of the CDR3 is TGTGCCAGCAGTGAGGGACAGCTGATCTCCTACGAGCAGTACTTC.

The CDR3 DNA reads as TGTGCCAGCAGTCCCTACTCGCCGCAGGGCACTGAAGCTTTCTTT. Its protein product is CASSPYSPQGTEAFF. The chain has TRBV27 and TRBJ1-1, with D perhaps matching TRBD1 (5 bases). Germline V CDR1 and CDR2: MNHEY, SMNVEV (reference sequence). The CDR3 is 15 residues long. V gave up 5 bases and J gave up 4 bases, with 17 bases separating them.

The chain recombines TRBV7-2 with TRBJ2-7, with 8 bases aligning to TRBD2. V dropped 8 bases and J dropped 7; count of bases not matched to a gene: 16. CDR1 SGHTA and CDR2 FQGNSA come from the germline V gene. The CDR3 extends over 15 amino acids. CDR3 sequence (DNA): TGTGCCAGCGGGAGCTTGAGGGCAGCGGGAGTTGAGCAGTACTTC. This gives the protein CASGSLRAAGVEQYF.

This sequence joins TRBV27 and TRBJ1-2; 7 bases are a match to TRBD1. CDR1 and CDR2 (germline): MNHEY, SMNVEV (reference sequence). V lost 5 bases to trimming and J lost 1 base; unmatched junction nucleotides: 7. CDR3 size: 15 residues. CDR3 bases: TGTGCCAGCAGTCGTAACAGGGGCTATAACTATGGCTACACCTTC. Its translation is CASSRNRGYNYGYTF.

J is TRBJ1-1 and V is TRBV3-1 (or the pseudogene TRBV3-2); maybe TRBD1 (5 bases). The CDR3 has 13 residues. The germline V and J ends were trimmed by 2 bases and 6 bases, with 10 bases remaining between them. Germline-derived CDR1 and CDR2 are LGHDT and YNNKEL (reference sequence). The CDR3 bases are TGTGCCAGCAGCCAACAGGGTATCCCTGAAGCTTTCTTT. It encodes CASSQQGIPEAFF.

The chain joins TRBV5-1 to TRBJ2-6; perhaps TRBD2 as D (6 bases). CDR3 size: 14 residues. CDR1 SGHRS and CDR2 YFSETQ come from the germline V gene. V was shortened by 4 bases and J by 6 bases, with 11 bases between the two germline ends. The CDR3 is CASSPGSSANVLTF. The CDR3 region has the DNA TGCGCCAGCAGCCCCGGGAGTTCGGCCAACGTCCTGACTTTC.

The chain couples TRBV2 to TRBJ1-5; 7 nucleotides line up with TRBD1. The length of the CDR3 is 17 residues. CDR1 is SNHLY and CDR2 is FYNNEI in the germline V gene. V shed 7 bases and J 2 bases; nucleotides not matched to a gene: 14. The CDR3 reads CASIRQGSGVGNQPQHF. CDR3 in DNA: TGTGCCAGCATTCGACAGGGAAGTGGTGTAGGCAATCAGCCCCAGCATTTT.

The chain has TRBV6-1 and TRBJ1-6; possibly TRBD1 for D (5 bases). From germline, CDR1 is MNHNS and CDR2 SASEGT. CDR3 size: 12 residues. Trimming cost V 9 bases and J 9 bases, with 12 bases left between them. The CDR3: CASWGGTSPLHF. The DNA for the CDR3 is TGTGCCAGTTGGGGGGGGACTTCACCCCTCCACTTT.

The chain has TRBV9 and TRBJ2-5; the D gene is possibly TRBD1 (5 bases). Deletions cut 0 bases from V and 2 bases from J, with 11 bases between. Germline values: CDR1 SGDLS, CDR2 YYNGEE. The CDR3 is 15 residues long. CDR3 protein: CASSVAWTSQETQYF. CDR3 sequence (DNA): TGTGCCAGCAGCGTAGCTTGGACAAGTCAAGAGACCCAGTACTTC.

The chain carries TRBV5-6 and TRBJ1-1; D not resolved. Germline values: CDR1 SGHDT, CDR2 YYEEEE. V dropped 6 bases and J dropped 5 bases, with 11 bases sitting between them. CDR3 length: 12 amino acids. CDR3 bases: TGTGCCAGCATCTCCCGGGGAACTGAAGCTTTCTTT. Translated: CASISRGTEAFF.

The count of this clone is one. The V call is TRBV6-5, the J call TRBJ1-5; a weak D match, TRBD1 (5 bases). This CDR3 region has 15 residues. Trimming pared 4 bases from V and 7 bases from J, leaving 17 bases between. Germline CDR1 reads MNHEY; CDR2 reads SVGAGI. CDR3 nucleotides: TGTGCCAGCAGTTTGGACGAGGACCCAGGGCAGCCCCAGCATTTT. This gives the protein CASSLDEDPGQPQHF.

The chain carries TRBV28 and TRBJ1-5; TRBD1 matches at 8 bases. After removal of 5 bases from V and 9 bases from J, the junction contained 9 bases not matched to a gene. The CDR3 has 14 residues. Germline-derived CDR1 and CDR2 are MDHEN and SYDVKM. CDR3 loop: CASSRQGSLGPQHF. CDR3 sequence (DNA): TGTGCCAGCAGTCGACAGGGGTCCCTGGGGCCCCAGCATTTT.

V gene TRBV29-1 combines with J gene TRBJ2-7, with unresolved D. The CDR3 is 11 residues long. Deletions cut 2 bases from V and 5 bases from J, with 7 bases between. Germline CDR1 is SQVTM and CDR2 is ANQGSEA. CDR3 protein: CSVEMGHEQYF. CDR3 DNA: TGCAGCGTTGAAATGGGCCACGAGCAGTACTTC.

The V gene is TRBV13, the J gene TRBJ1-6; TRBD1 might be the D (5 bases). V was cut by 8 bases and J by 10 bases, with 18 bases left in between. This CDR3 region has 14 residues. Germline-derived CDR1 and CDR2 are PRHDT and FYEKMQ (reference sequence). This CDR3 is CASGTISGRSPLHF. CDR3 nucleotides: TGTGCCAGCGGGACTATCTCCGGCCGATCACCCCTCCACTTT.

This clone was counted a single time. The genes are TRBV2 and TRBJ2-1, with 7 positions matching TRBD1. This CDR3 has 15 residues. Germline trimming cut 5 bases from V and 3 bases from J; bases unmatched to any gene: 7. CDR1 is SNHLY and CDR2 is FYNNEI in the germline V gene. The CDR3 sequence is CASSFVRTGYNEQFF. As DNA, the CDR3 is TGTGCCAGCAGTTTCGTCAGGACAGGCTACAATGAGCAGTTCTTC.

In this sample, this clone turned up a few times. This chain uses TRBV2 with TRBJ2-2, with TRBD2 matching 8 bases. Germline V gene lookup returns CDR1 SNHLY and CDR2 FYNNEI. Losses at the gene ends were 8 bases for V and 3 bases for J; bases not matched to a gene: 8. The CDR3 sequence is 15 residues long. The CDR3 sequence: CASGSFSGDTGELFF. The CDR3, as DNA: TGTGCCAGCGGCTCCTTTAGCGGGGACACCGGGGAGCTGTTTTTT.